A single sample is the source of the 31 T cell receptor beta chains below, sequenced in a study of Ad26.COV2.S vaccination and SARS-CoV-2 variants. The assay was immunoSEQ multiplex PCR, and TCRdb's table has in-frame clones only and misses some. The table includes about 400,000 clones, around 87% detected once. Treatment specified: around 19 received Ad26.COV2.S at low or high dose, single or two shots; about 5 received placebo; per-sample allocation not given. After the first vaccine or placebo injection, samples were drawn on day 63. The sample in question was peripheral blood, obtained in a trial of Ad26.COV2.S vaccine versus placebo. The source is a person between 18 and 65 years old who received the Ad26.COV2.S COVID-19 vaccine or a placebo.

The chain links TRBV12-3 or TRBV12-4 to TRBJ1-5; D gene unclear. Trimming pared 2 bases from V and 6 bases from J, leaving 8 bases between. This CDR3 has 13 amino acids. CDR3 loop: CASSLLGSQPQHF. CDR3 sequence (DNA): TGTGCCAGCAGTTTACTGGGCAGTCAGCCCCAGCATTTT.

The chain carries TRBV15 and TRBJ2-1; D unclear. Germline V gene lookup returns CDR1 LNHNV and CDR2 YYDKDF (reference sequence). V was clipped by 7 bases and J by 10 bases, with 11 bases between them. The CDR3 covers 11 residues. The CDR3 is CATTGGDEQFF. The CDR3 DNA sequence: TGTGCCACCACCGGCGGCGACGAGCAGTTCTTC.

This sequence joins TRBV19 and TRBJ2-5; D ambiguous. This CDR3 spans 16 amino acids. Trimming cost V 3 bases and J 4 bases, with 18 bases left between them. Germline V CDR1 and CDR2: LNHDA, SQIVND (reference sequence). The CDR3 spells CASSIGRARLGETQYF. DNA of the CDR3: TGTGCCAGTAGTATTGGTAGGGCCAGGCTCGGAGAGACCCAGTACTTC.

This chain links TRBV3-1 (or the pseudogene TRBV3-2) with TRBJ2-7; possibly TRBD1 for D (5 bases). The germline V gene encodes CDR1 LGHDT and CDR2 YNNKEL (reference sequence). This CDR3 is 15 amino acids long. V lost 4 bases and J lost 5, with 18 bases in between. Here the CDR3 reads CASSRQSFKADEQYF. The CDR3 coding sequence is TGTGCCAGCAGCCGACAGTCATTCAAGGCCGACGAGCAGTACTTC.

There are a few counts of this clone. The V gene is TRBV7-9, the J gene TRBJ2-1, with 11 positions matching TRBD2. Germline CDR1 is SEHNR and CDR2 is FQNEAQ (reference sequence). This CDR3 is built from 15 residues. V shed 5 bases, J shed 7 bases, and the junction held 7 bases outside the gene matches. The CDR3 bases are TGTGCCAGCAGCCTAGGGACTAGCGGCCTTAATGAGCAGTTCTTC. Protein: CASSLGTSGLNEQFF.

The chain uses TRBV13 and TRBJ1-2; D possibly corresponds to TRBD1 (5 bases). CDR1 is PRHDT and CDR2 is FYEKMQ in the germline V gene (reference sequence). Trimming took off 5 bases at V and 3 bases at J, with 13 bases between the two ends. This CDR3 has 14 residues. In DNA form, the CDR3 reads TGTGCCAGCAGCCCGCCGGGACGGCACTATGGCTACACCTTC. Residues: CASSPPGRHYGYTF.

The DNA of the CDR3 is TGTGCCAGCCGAAGCCCACTAGTCGGCTATGGCTACACCTTC. Translated: CASRSPLVGYGYTF. This chain links TRBV19 with TRBJ1-2, with D hard to call. The CDR3 extends over 14 amino acids. The germline gives CDR1 LNHDA, CDR2 SQIVND (reference sequence). Trimming took 9 bases from V and 4 from J, leaving 18 bases between them.

This chain uses TRBV5-1 with TRBJ2-5; 12 bases are a match to TRBD2. The J segment lost 5 bases and the V segment lost 0 bases, leaving 11 bases of the junction unmatched. The germline V gene encodes CDR1 SGHRS and CDR2 YFSETQ. This CDR3 contains 18 residues. The DNA of the CDR3 is TGCGCCAGCAGCTTGGTACTAGCGGGGGGCGGATATTACGAGACCCAGTACTTC. It specifies CASSLVLAGGGYYETQYF.

This chain uses TRBV5-1 with TRBJ2-1, with TRBD2 matching 10 bases. The germline V gene encodes CDR1 SGHRS and CDR2 YFSETQ. This CDR3 region has 15 residues. The V gene end was trimmed by 0 bases and the J gene end by 7 bases; junction bases not matched to a gene: 4. In DNA, the CDR3 is TGCGCCAGCAGCTTGGTTAGCGGGGGGTTAAATGAGCAGTTCTTC. This encodes CASSLVSGGLNEQFF.

This chain connects TRBV19 to TRBJ2-3; tentatively, D is TRBD1 or TRBD2 (5 bases each). Trimming cost V 3 bases and J 4 bases, with 14 bases left between them. The CDR3 consists of 15 residues. Germline V CDR1 and CDR2: LNHDA, SQIVND (reference sequence). CDR3 coding DNA: TGTGCCAGTAGTATCCGGGGCGATGGTGCAGATACGCAGTATTTT. It yields the protein CASSIRGDGADTQYF. Full variable domain (outside the CDR3, taken from reference TRBV19 and TRBJ2-3): DGGITQSPKYLFRKEGQNVTLSCEQNLNHDAMYWYRQDPGQGLRLIYYSQIVNDFQKGDIAEGYSVSREKKESFPLTVTSAQKNPTAFYLCASSIRGDGADTQYFGPGTRLTVL.

The rearrangement joins TRBV6-5 to TRBJ2-3, with 7 bases that match TRBD1. The CDR3 spans 16 residues. Germline V gene sequence: CDR1 MNHEY, CDR2 SVGAGI. V lost 0 bases to trimming and J lost 0 bases; unmatched junction nucleotides: 3. The CDR3 region has the DNA TGTGCCAGCAGTTACTCGAGACAGGGAAGCACAGATACGCAGTATTTT. As protein: CASSYSRQGSTDTQYF.

The J gene is TRBJ1-6, the V gene TRBV7-2, with 7 bases identical to TRBD1. Germline CDR1 is SGHTA and CDR2 is FQGNSA. Trimming cost V 2 bases and J 11 bases; bases outside gene matches: 9. The CDR3 consists of 15 residues. CDR3 loop: CASSLSGQGGAPLHF. CDR3 DNA sequence: TGTGCCAGCAGCTTATCGGGGCAGGGGGGAGCACCCCTCCACTTT.

The V gene is TRBV7-9, the J gene TRBJ2-7; 9 bases fit TRBD1. CDR1 and CDR2 (germline): SEHNR, FQNEAQ (reference sequence). Trimming took 2 bases from V and 0 from J; bases not matched to a gene: 11. This CDR3 spans 18 amino acids. In DNA, the CDR3 is TGTGCCAGCAGCTTACGCTACGGCGGGACAGGGAGCTCCTACGAGCAGTACTTC. This encodes CASSLRYGGTGSSYEQYF.

The rearrangement links TRBV28 to TRBJ2-2, with a tentative D call TRBD1 (6 bases). CDR1 and CDR2 (germline): MDHEN, SYDVKM. The V gene lost 4 bases and the J gene lost 7 bases, with 34 bases spanning the gap. The CDR3 totals 21 residues. The CDR3 sequence: CASSSLSFLGHRRTGFGELFF. CDR3 in DNA: TGTGCCAGCAGTTCCCTCAGTTTCTTAGGTCACCGGCGTACAGGGTTCGGGGAGCTGTTTTTT.

As to this clone: The junction does not match germline at one end; this may be a read error. V is TRBV3-1 (or the pseudogene TRBV3-2) and J is TRBJ2-5; 12 nucleotides agree with TRBD2. From germline, CDR1 is LGHDT and CDR2 YNNKEL (reference sequence). The CDR3 runs to 13 residues. This CDR3 reads CASSPTSGGTVHF. The CDR3 nucleotides are TGTGCCAGCAGCCCAACTAGCGGGGGGACCGTCCACTTC.

The chain recombines TRBV5-5 with TRBJ2-7, with D tentatively TRBD1 (6 bases). Germline values: CDR1 SGHKS, CDR2 YYEKEE (reference sequence). The CDR3 sequence is 14 residues long. With 2 bases removed from V and 1 base from J, the gap between germline ends came to 10 bases. In nucleotides, the CDR3 is TGTGCCAGCAGCTTCTCGGACAGATCCTACGAGCAGTACTTC. Its translation is CASSFSDRSYEQYF. Supplemented by reference TRBV5-5 and TRBJ2-7, the full variable domain reads DAGVTQSPTHLIKTRGQQVTLRCSPISGHKSVSWYQQVLGQGPQFIFQYYEKEERGRGNFPDRFSARQFPNYSSELNVNALLLGDSALYLCASSFSDRSYEQYFGPGTRLTVT.

The chain employs TRBV10-1 and TRBJ2-2; D perhaps matches TRBD1 (5 bases). The V gene's germline CDR1 is WNHNN and CDR2 SYGVQD (reference sequence). The CDR3 spans 14 residues. V was clipped by 11 bases and J by 6 bases, with 19 bases between them. The CDR3: CAERGQSPAGELFF. The CDR3 DNA sequence: TGCGCCGAAAGGGGTCAGTCTCCCGCCGGGGAGCTGTTTTTT.

The chain couples TRBV7-2 to TRBJ2-3, with 8 positions matching TRBD2. From germline, CDR1 is SGHTA and CDR2 FQGNSA. The CDR3 totals 18 residues. V was clipped by 10 bases and J by 0 bases; unmatched bases: 18. CDR3 nucleotide sequence: TGTGCCACCTCCACGGGGGGGGGAATAGAAAGTAGCACAGATACGCAGTATTTT. This codes for CATSTGGGIESSTDTQYF.

This clone was seen more than once but under ten times. The chain has TRBV28 and TRBJ2-5; D gene ambiguous. Trimming stripped 1 base from V and 5 bases from J, with 5 bases between. Germline CDR1 reads MDHEN; CDR2 reads SYDVKM. There are 12 residues in the CDR3. The CDR3 sequence is CASSLSFETQYF. DNA for the CDR3: TGTGCCAGCAGTTTATCGTTTGAGACCCAGTACTTC.

The chain combines TRBV11-2 with TRBJ2-1; TRBD2 agrees at 10 bases. V gave up 5 bases and J gave up 7 bases; unmatched junction bases: 8. Germline CDR1 reads SGHAT; CDR2 reads FQNNGV. The CDR3 contains 15 residues. CDR3 sequence (DNA): TGTGCCAGCAGCGGGAGCGGGGGGGCTGTGAATGAGCAGTTCTTC. Encoded protein: CASSGSGGAVNEQFF. The full variable domain, with the rest looked up from reference TRBV11-2 and TRBJ2-1, is EAGVAQSPRYKIIEKRQSVAFWCNPISGHATLYWYQQILGQGPKLLIQFQNNGVVDDSQLPKDRFSAERLKGVDSTLKIQPAKLEDSAVYLCASSGSGGAVNEQFFGPGTRLTVL.

The chain combines TRBV7-2 with TRBJ1-4; possible D gene TRBD1, 5 bases. The CDR3 runs 17 residues. The germline V gene encodes CDR1 SGHTA and CDR2 FQGNSA. Trimming took 3 bases from V and 0 from J, leaving 14 bases between them. CDR3 coding DNA: TGTGCCAGCAGCTTGGACCACAGGTCTGCAACTAATGAAAAACTGTTTTTT. Translated, it gives CASSLDHRSATNEKLFF. Variable domain in full (rest from reference TRBV7-2 and TRBJ1-4): GAGVSQSPSNKVTEKGKDVELRCDPISGHTALYWYRQSLGQGLEFLIYFQGNSAPDKSGLPSDRFSAERTGGSVSTLTIQRTQQEDSAVYLCASSLDHRSATNEKLFFGSGTQLSVL.

The rearrangement joins TRBV19 to TRBJ2-1; D gene ambiguous. Trimming took off 6 bases at V and 4 bases at J, with 7 bases between the two ends. This CDR3 has 12 amino acids. The germline V gene has CDR1 LNHDA and CDR2 SQIVND (reference sequence). CDR3 sequence: CASSIHYNEQFF. The CDR3 bases are TGTGCCAGTAGCATACATTACAATGAGCAGTTCTTC.

About this clone itself: The same CDR3 also results from other DNA sequences found in this sample. The rearrangement uses TRBV29-1 and TRBJ2-7; TRBD1 matches 7 bases. Germline-derived CDR1 and CDR2 are SQVTM and ANQGSEA. This CDR3 spans 13 amino acids. Trimming at V came to 0 bases and at J to 2 bases, leaving 1 base not matched to a gene. The CDR3, as DNA: TGCAGCGTTGAAGAGGGACAGCCCTACGAGCAGTACTTC. Translating it yields CSVEEGQPYEQYF.

This clone was counted only a few times. V is TRBV5-1 and J is TRBJ1-4; no definite D call. This CDR3 comprises 15 residues. Germline lookup yields CDR1 SGHRS and CDR2 YFSETQ. The germline V and J ends were trimmed by 0 bases and 6 bases, with 12 bases remaining between them. The CDR3 region has the DNA TGCGCCAGCAGCTTGGTGACCGCAGAGCATGAAAAACTGTTTTTT. It is translated as CASSLVTAEHEKLFF.

This rearrangement joins TRBV5-1 to TRBJ1-1; no clear D gene. Germline CDR1 SGHRS, CDR2 YFSETQ. Trimming shortened V by 5 bases and J by 1 base, and 9 bases separated the two germline ends. CDR3 length equals 13 residues. The CDR3 spells CASRLTANTEAFF. The CDR3 region has the DNA TGCGCCAGCAGGCTCACAGCGAACACTGAAGCTTTCTTT. The whole variable domain, filled in from reference TRBV5-1 and TRBJ1-1, reads KAGVTQTPRYLIKTRGQQVTLSCSPISGHRSVSWYQQTPGQGLQFLFEYFSETQRNKGNFPGRFSGRQFSNSRSEMNVSTLELGDSALYLCASRLTANTEAFFGQGTRLTVV.

The chain employs TRBV29-1 and TRBJ1-2; 10 bases line up with TRBD1. CDR1 is SQVTM, CDR2 ANQGSEA, per germline. Unmatched junction bases numbered 6, after V lost 2 bases and J lost 6 bases. This CDR3 comprises 14 residues. The chain's CDR3 is CSVEQPGQGDGYTF. The CDR3 coding sequence is TGCAGCGTTGAACAACCAGGACAGGGGGATGGCTACACCTTC.

This chain links TRBV7-2 with TRBJ1-2, with 7 bases lining up with TRBD1. Trimming at V came to 5 bases and at J to 3 bases, leaving 9 bases not matched to a gene. Per the germline V gene, CDR1 is SGHTA and CDR2 is FQGNSA. The CDR3 runs 15 residues. CDR3 DNA sequence: TGTGCCAGCAGCCCGGAAACAGGGGATGACTATGGCTACACCTTC. As protein: CASSPETGDDYGYTF.

The gene calls are TRBV4-1 and TRBJ2-7, with TRBD2 matching over 7 bases. Trimming at V came to 1 base and at J to 2 bases, leaving 5 bases not matched to a gene. Germline lookup yields CDR1 MGHRA and CDR2 YSYEKL. This CDR3 is 15 amino acids long. The CDR3 DNA sequence: TGCGCCAGCAGCCAAGGACGCGGGGGAGCCTACGAGCAGTACTTC. It codes for CASSQGRGGAYEQYF.

This chain uses TRBV6-5 with TRBJ1-1; a possible D gene is TRBD1 (6 bases). V dropped 6 bases and J dropped 0 bases, with 14 bases sitting between them. Germline V gene lookup returns CDR1 MNHEY and CDR2 SVGAGI. The CDR3 sequence is 15 residues long. CDR3 coding DNA: TGTGCCAGCAGCCCCGGGACACTCATGAACACTGAAGCTTTCTTT. Translation: CASSPGTLMNTEAFF.

The chain recombines TRBV7-2 with TRBJ2-2; 7 bases agree with TRBD1. V trimming: 4 bases; J trimming: 2 bases; junction bases outside the gene matches: 4. This CDR3 contains 15 residues. In germline, CDR1 is SGHTA, CDR2 FQGNSA. Here the CDR3 reads CASSWDSTNTGELFF. In DNA form, the CDR3 reads TGTGCCAGCAGCTGGGACAGTACAAACACCGGGGAGCTGTTTTTT.

The rearrangement links TRBV19 to TRBJ2-5; TRBD1 matches 9 bases. V was pared by 5 bases and J by 5 bases, with 6 bases of the junction left unmatched. CDR1 LNHDA and CDR2 SQIVND come from the germline V gene (reference sequence). This CDR3 has 14 amino acids. CDR3 in amino acids: CASSRRDRDETQYF. Here the CDR3 DNA reads TGTGCCAGTAGTCGCCGGGACAGGGACGAGACCCAGTACTTC. Variable domain in full (rest from reference TRBV19 and TRBJ2-5): DGGITQSPKYLFRKEGQNVTLSCEQNLNHDAMYWYRQDPGQGLRLIYYSQIVNDFQKGDIAEGYSVSREKKESFPLTVTSAQKNPTAFYLCASSRRDRDETQYFGPGTRLLVL.